This entry lists 17 T cell receptor beta chains sequenced from one sample in a study of blood T cells in healthy people across ages. A J-beta primer mix and a sample-barcoded 5' primer were used in a second PCR of roughly 6 to 12 cycles. TCRdb redid the calling of the 5' RACE reads with MiXCR, one entry per CDR3 protein. This table has about 760,000 distinct CDR3 sequences, approximately 53% appearing once. The specimen sequenced was blood. These receptors all stem from a man between 35 and 55 years old in good health.

As to this clonotype: At one end the junction does not follow the germline gene, possibly because of a read error. The rearrangement joins TRBV12-3 or TRBV12-4 to TRBJ1-2; D remains unclear. The length of the CDR3 is 13 residues. CDR3 region: CTSSPVLSRGYTF. DNA for the CDR3: TGTACCAGCAGCCCAGTTTTATCTCGTGGCTACACCTTC.

The chain combines TRBV7-2 with TRBJ2-7, with TRBD2 identical over 8 bases. The J call may not be correct, given that the DNA end is closer to TRBJ2-5. The germline V gene has CDR1 SGHTA and CDR2 FQGNSA. The CDR3 runs to 15 residues. The CDR3 spells CASSRSGGLQETQYF. For the CDR3, the DNA is TGTGCCAGCAGCCGGAGCGGGGGCCTTCAAGAGACCCAGTACTTC.

V and J are TRBV7-2 and TRBJ1-5, with 9 bases matching TRBD1. The V gene's germline CDR1 is SGHTA and CDR2 FQGNSA. V lost 2 bases to trimming and J lost 1 base; unmatched junction nucleotides: 6. This CDR3 is 17 amino acids long. The DNA of the CDR3 is TGTGCCAGCAGCTTATTACAGGGGGCGGGAAGCAATCAGCCCCAGCATTTT. Residues: CASSLLQGAGSNQPQHF.

This clonotype was observed a few times. J is TRBJ1-5 and V is TRBV6-2 or TRBV6-3, with 7 bases that match TRBD1. Germline V gene data show CDR1 as MNHEY and CDR2 as SVGEGT. The CDR3 loop spans 14 amino acids. Unmatched junction bases numbered 2, after V lost 4 bases and J lost 2 bases. The CDR3 nucleotides read TGTGCCAGCAGTTTCACAGGGGGCAATCAGCCCCAGCATTTT. Protein sequence: CASSFTGGNQPQHF.

The rearrangement links TRBV7-2 to TRBJ2-3; D might be TRBD1 (5 bases). With 5 bases removed from V and 4 bases from J, the gap between germline ends came to 16 bases. Germline CDR1 is SGHTA and CDR2 is FQGNSA. The CDR3 runs to 15 residues. This CDR3 reads CASSTRMQGADTQYF. The CDR3 DNA reads as TGTGCCAGCAGCACAAGAATGCAGGGCGCAGATACGCAGTATTTT.

The rearrangement links TRBV5-1 to TRBJ2-7; D remains unclear. With 0 bases removed from V and 2 bases from J, the gap between germline ends came to 9 bases. Germline lookup yields CDR1 SGHRS and CDR2 YFSETQ. This CDR3 comprises 14 residues. The CDR3 bases are TGCGCCAGCAGCTTGGTCGGCTCAACCTACGAGCAGTACTTC. It encodes CASSLVGSTYEQYF. The complete variable domain, with remaining parts taken from reference TRBV5-1 and TRBJ2-7, reads KAGVTQTPRYLIKTRGQQVTLSCSPISGHRSVSWYQQTPGQGLQFLFEYFSETQRNKGNFPGRFSGRQFSNSRSEMNVSTLELGDSALYLCASSLVGSTYEQYFGPGTRLTVT.

The chain couples TRBV20-1 to TRBJ1-1; 7 bases line up with TRBD1. The CDR3 totals 15 residues. From germline, CDR1 is DFQATT and CDR2 SNEGSKA (reference sequence). Germline trimming cut 4 bases from V and 2 bases from J; bases unmatched to any gene: 10. CDR3 DNA: TGCAGTGCTATGGCAAGCCGGGACAGAAACACTGAAGCTTTCTTT. It yields the protein CSAMASRDRNTEAFF.

This clonotype was observed a few times. The V call is TRBV7-2, the J call TRBJ2-3; the D gene is possibly TRBD1 (6 bases). Trimming stripped 1 base from V and 3 bases from J, with 11 bases between. Germline lookup yields CDR1 SGHTA and CDR2 FQGNSA. The CDR3 is 15 residues long. CDR3 loop: CASSLGFQGTDTQYF. The DNA for the CDR3 is TGTGCCAGCAGCTTAGGATTCCAGGGGACAGATACGCAGTATTTT.

In its sample, this clonotype was seen once. The chain couples TRBV5-1 to TRBJ2-5; D possibly corresponds to TRBD2 (6 bases). Trimming shortened V by 4 bases and J by 0 bases, and 13 bases separated the two germline ends. This CDR3 contains 15 residues. CDR1 and CDR2 (germline): SGHRS, YFSETQ. This CDR3 is CASSGSGSYQETQYF. Here the CDR3 DNA reads TGCGCCAGCAGCGGTAGCGGATCGTACCAAGAGACCCAGTACTTC.

The genes are TRBV15 and TRBJ1-1; TRBD1 agrees at 7 bases. The V gene's germline CDR1 is LNHNV and CDR2 YYDKDF (reference sequence). Trimming cost V 5 bases and J 4 bases; bases outside gene matches: 10. The CDR3 length is 15 residues. The CDR3 reads CATSGGGQVITEAFF. The CDR3 DNA follows: TGTGCCACCAGCGGGGGAGGACAGGTTATCACTGAAGCTTTCTTT.

Only one count was recorded for this clonotype. The chain links TRBV11-2 to TRBJ2-7; tentatively, D is TRBD2 (6 bases). This CDR3 region has 13 residues. Germline assignment: CDR1 SGHAT and CDR2 FQNNGV. Trimming shortened V by 5 bases and J by 0 bases, and 8 bases separated the two germline ends. Here the CDR3 reads CASSGGVSYEQYF. The DNA of the CDR3 is TGTGCCAGCAGCGGCGGGGTCTCCTACGAGCAGTACTTC.

This clonotype has a handful of counts. The chain uses TRBV7-9 and TRBJ2-3, with 7 nucleotides matching TRBD1. Losses at the gene ends were 4 bases for V and 4 bases for J; bases not matched to a gene: 5. The CDR3 loop spans 14 amino acids. The germline gives CDR1 SEHNR, CDR2 FQNEAQ (reference sequence). The CDR3, as DNA: TGTGCCAGCAGCTCCAGGGGGTGGTCAGATACGCAGTATTTT. As protein: CASSSRGWSDTQYF. Together with reference TRBV7-9 and TRBJ2-3, the CDR3 gives the full variable domain: DTGVSQNPRHKITKRGQNVTFRCDPISEHNRLYWYRQTLGQGPEFLTYFQNEAQLEKSRLLSDRFSAERPKGSFSTLEIQRTEQGDSAMYLCASSSRGWSDTQYFGPGTRLTVL.

This clonotype appeared a few times. The chain carries TRBV7-9 and TRBJ1-5; D is possibly TRBD1 (5 bases). The V end lost 1 base, the J end lost 4 bases, and 8 bases lay between the germline ends. CDR3 length equals 14 residues. CDR1 is SEHNR and CDR2 is FQNEAQ in the germline V gene (reference sequence). Here the CDR3 reads CASSLEGQNQPQHF. CDR3 nucleotides: TGTGCCAGCAGCTTAGAAGGACAAAATCAGCCCCAGCATTTT.

The chain employs TRBV6-5 and TRBJ2-3; D unclear. In germline, CDR1 is MNHEY, CDR2 SVGAGI. The CDR3 has 14 amino acids. Between the trimmed V and J ends, which lost 7 bases and 3 bases, there was a span of 14 bases. CDR3 DNA sequence: TGTGCCAGCACCCCTACTCAGTCGACAGATACGCAGTATTTT. Translation gives CASTPTQSTDTQYF.

The chain recombines TRBV5-1 with TRBJ1-1; tentative D call: TRBD1 (5 bases). CDR3 length equals 11 residues. CDR1 SGHRS and CDR2 YFSETQ come from the germline V gene. The germline V and J ends were trimmed by 7 bases and 7 bases, with 11 bases remaining between them. The chain's CDR3 is CASGGENEAFF. The DNA of the CDR3 is TGCGCCAGCGGGGGAGAGAATGAAGCTTTCTTT.

The chain recombines TRBV12-5 with TRBJ2-2; D may be TRBD1 (6 bases). CDR3 length equals 12 residues. Trimming removed 6 bases at V and 5 bases at J, with 7 bases between. The germline CDR1 and CDR2 sequences are LGHNT and FRNRAP. DNA of the CDR3: TGTGCTAGTGGAACAGGGACCGGGGAGCTGTTTTTT. This codes for CASGTGTGELFF.

This rearrangement joins TRBV10-3 to TRBJ1-1, with a weak D call TRBD1 (5 bases). Trimming shortened V by 6 bases and J by 11 bases, and 28 bases separated the two germline ends. Germline V lookup: CDR1 ENHRY, CDR2 SYGVKD. The CDR3 is 16 residues long. The DNA for the CDR3 is TGTGCCATCAGCCAGCAGACAGTGTCGGCGGGCGGTTTGGCTTTCTTT. It is translated as CAISQQTVSAGGLAFF.